This TCR beta chain comes out of a study of T cell responses to AZD1222 COVID-19 vaccine. At the level of the study: Investigators merged groups given second doses at roughly 4 or roughly 12 weeks. Study results and caveats: Without day 14 samples, only post-peak T cell repertoires were studied. Clonal diversity may have been underestimated in mostly white British donors. The span of vaccine-associated CD4 TCRs extended across spike, with dominance at 160-218 and 743-854.

TCRdb's table, derived via immunoSEQ multiplex PCR, lists solely in-frame clones and lacks some. Among roughly 160,000 clones listed, approximately 90% were seen once. CDR1 and CDR2 from the germline V gene are SGHTA and FQGNSA. There are 14 residues in the CDR3. V shed 5 bases, J shed 4 bases, and the junction held 5 bases outside the gene matches. In the case of this clone: Its cognate antigen is unknown.

The sample consisted of peripheral blood, taken on day 0 of AZD1222 vaccination. The TCR comes from an adult in good health. The rearrangement joins TRBV7-2 to TRBJ1-2; 9 bases match TRBD1. Here the CDR3 reads CASSLGTGSYGYTF. CDR3 DNA sequence: TGTGCCAGCAGCCTCGGGACAGGGAGCTATGGCTACACCTTC.